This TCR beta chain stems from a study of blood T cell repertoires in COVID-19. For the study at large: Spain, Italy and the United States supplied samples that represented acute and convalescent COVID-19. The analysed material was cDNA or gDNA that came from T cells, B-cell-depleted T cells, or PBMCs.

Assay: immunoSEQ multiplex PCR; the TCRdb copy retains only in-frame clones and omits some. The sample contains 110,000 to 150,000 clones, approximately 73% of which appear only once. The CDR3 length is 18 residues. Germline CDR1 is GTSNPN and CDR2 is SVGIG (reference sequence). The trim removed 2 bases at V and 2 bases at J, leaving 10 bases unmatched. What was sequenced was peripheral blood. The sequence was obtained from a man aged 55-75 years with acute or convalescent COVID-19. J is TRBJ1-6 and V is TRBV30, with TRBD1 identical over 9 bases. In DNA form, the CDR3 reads TGTGCCTGGAGTTTATTCGCATACAGGGGGCCCTATAATTCACCCCTCCACTTT. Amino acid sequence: CAWSLFAYRGPYNSPLHF.